The next 30 T cell receptor beta chains were all read from a single sample in a study of regulatory T cells in long-lasting Graves disease. Time point of the sample: newly diagnosed GD, antithyroid drugs for less than 3 months. Following extraction of RNA from PBMCs, that RNA was used to make the TCR library. Construction of the TCR beta libraries employed iRepertoire HTBI primers in conjunction with Arm-PCR of CDR3 regions. TCRdb independently ran MiXCR on the multiplex PCR reads; one entry per CDR3 protein. Found here are 350,000 to 500,000 distinct CDR3 sequences, 12% to 15% of them singletons; the top ten hold approximately 15%. This sample also appeared in a second study, on T cells in Graves' hyperthyroidism and ophthalmopathy.

The sequenced sample was peripheral blood mononuclear cells (PBMCs), obtained at new diagnosis, from a patient treated with antithyroid drugs. Receptor source: a woman aged 45-65 years with Graves disease.

This clonotype was detected a few times. V is TRBV2 and J is TRBJ2-5; perhaps TRBD1 as D (6 bases). CDR1 SNHLY and CDR2 FYNNEI come from the germline V gene. V dropped 9 bases and J dropped 1 base, with 18 bases sitting between them. There are 15 residues in the CDR3. The CDR3 protein is CASFTGQPGQETQYF. CDR3 DNA sequence: TGTGCCAGTTTTACCGGACAGCCTGGCCAAGAGACCCAGTACTTC.

The chain joins TRBV11-2 to TRBJ2-7; TRBD2 agrees at 9 bases. The V gene's germline CDR1 is SGHAT and CDR2 FQNNGV. The V gene end was trimmed by 5 bases and the J gene end by 2 bases; junction bases not matched to a gene: 7. The CDR3 is 15 residues long. This chain's CDR3 is CASSPLSGRPYEQYF. For the CDR3, the DNA is TGTGCCAGCAGCCCGCTTAGCGGGAGACCCTACGAGCAGTACTTC.

A remark on this clonotype: This may arise from a read error, as a much more abundant clone is one base away. The chain combines TRBV20-1 with TRBJ2-2; TRBD1 aligns across 9 bases. The CDR3 is made up of 15 amino acids. The germline gives CDR1 DFQATT, CDR2 SNEGSKA (reference sequence). The CDR3 here is CSADNPGQGTGELSF. For the CDR3, the DNA is TGCAGTGCCGACAATCCGGGACAGGGCACCGGGGAGCTGTCTTTT.

This clonotype was counted many times. The gene calls are TRBV27 and TRBJ2-1; tentative D call: TRBD1 (6 bases). The V gene lost 6 bases and the J gene lost 0 bases, with 18 bases spanning the gap. The CDR3 loop spans 17 amino acids. Germline V gives CDR1 MNHEY, CDR2 SMNVEV (reference sequence). CDR3 in DNA: TGTGCCAGCAGGAAAGATACAGGGACACTCTCCTACAATGAGCAGTTCTTC. Translating it yields CASRKDTGTLSYNEQFF.

The rearrangement uses TRBV5-1 and TRBJ2-7, with D possibly matching TRBD2 (6 bases). CDR3 length: 13 amino acids. Germline values: CDR1 SGHRS, CDR2 YFSETQ. The V end lost 3 bases, the J end lost 3 bases, and 10 bases lay between the germline ends. The CDR3 loop is CASSSSENYEQYF. The CDR3 bases are TGCGCCAGCAGCTCTAGCGAGAACTACGAGCAGTACTTC.

This clonotype was counted ten times or more. V usage is TRBV7-8 and J usage is TRBJ2-5; a possible D gene is TRBD1 (6 bases). This CDR3 region has 16 residues. CDR1 SGHVS and CDR2 FQNEAQ come from the germline V gene. Between the trimmed V and J ends, which lost 4 bases and 4 bases, there was a span of 19 bases. Here the CDR3 DNA reads TGTGCCAGCAGCTCCTTACCCCAGGGGATGAGAGAGACCCAGTACTTC. Translation: CASSSLPQGMRETQYF.

This clonotype showed up many times. CDR3 in amino acids: CASSPLGNEKLFF. CDR3 nucleotide sequence: TGTGCCAGCTCACCATTGGGGAACGAAAAACTGTTTTTT. The rearrangement uses TRBV18 and TRBJ1-4; the D is unclear. The CDR3 loop spans 13 amino acids. Per germline, CDR1 KGHSH and CDR2 LQKENI. Trimming took off 2 bases at V and 8 bases at J, with 9 bases between the two ends.

This clonotype was seen at least ten times. The chain uses TRBV6-5 and TRBJ2-7; 10 bases match TRBD1. Trimming removed 0 bases from V and 3 bases from J; junction bases left unmatched: 2. The CDR3 length is 15 residues. Germline V CDR1 and CDR2: MNHEY, SVGAGI. The CDR3 here is CASSYSGQGGYEQYF. CDR3 coding DNA: TGTGCCAGCAGTTACTCAGGACAGGGGGGCTACGAGCAGTACTTC.

This clonotype showed up just a few times. V and J are TRBV5-1 and TRBJ2-1; TRBD2 aligns across 8 bases. Germline CDR1 reads SGHRS; CDR2 reads YFSETQ. The V and J ends lost 0 bases and 2 bases, in that order; junction bases with no gene match: 4. The CDR3 runs 16 residues. The CDR3 DNA follows: TGCGCCAGCAGCTTGGCCGGGACTAGAACCTACAATGAGCAGTTCTTC. It specifies CASSLAGTRTYNEQFF.

This clonotype was found once. A much larger clone differs from this one at a single base, so this may be a read error. This chain uses TRBV19 with TRBJ2-2, with 7 positions matching TRBD2. Per germline, CDR1 LNHDA and CDR2 SQIVND (reference sequence). The CDR3 contains 15 residues. Trimming removed 4 bases from V and 6 bases from J; junction bases left unmatched: 8. The CDR3 here is CASSRPAGFPGELFF. As DNA, the CDR3 is TGTGCCAGTAGTAGACCAGCGGGATTCCCCGGGGAGCTGTTTTTT.

This clonotype was recorded many times. The chain uses TRBV13 and TRBJ1-1; D uncertain. V shed 0 bases and J shed 3 bases, with 11 bases lying between them. The CDR3 is made up of 15 amino acids. From germline, CDR1 is PRHDT and CDR2 FYEKMQ (reference sequence). CDR3 in amino acids: CASSLGRILYTEAFF. For the CDR3, the DNA is TGTGCCAGCAGCTTAGGAAGGATTTTGTACACTGAAGCTTTCTTT.

This clonotype was recorded many times. The chain combines TRBV9 with TRBJ1-1, with a possible D match to TRBD1 (6 bases). V lost 0 bases and J lost 3, with 9 bases in between. The germline CDR1 and CDR2 sequences are SGDLS and YYNGEE. This CDR3 has 14 residues. The CDR3 protein is CASSVVSGDTEAFF. The CDR3 coding sequence is TGTGCCAGCAGCGTAGTGTCAGGGGACACTGAAGCTTTCTTT.

This clonotype was seen more than once but under ten times. The V gene is TRBV24-1, the J gene TRBJ2-2; D gene ambiguous. There are 11 residues in the CDR3. V lost 6 bases and J 6 bases, leaving 4 bases between the germline ends. The germline CDR1 and CDR2 sequences are KGHDR and SFDVKD. The CDR3 region is CATSSSGELFF. The CDR3 region has the DNA TGTGCCACCAGTTCCTCCGGGGAGCTGTTTTTT.

This clonotype was seen a handful of times. CDR3 in amino acids: CSVEVGGSYEQYF. As DNA, the CDR3 is TGCAGCGTTGAAGTCGGGGGATCCTACGAGCAGTACTTC. V gene TRBV29-1 combines with J gene TRBJ2-7, with D possibly being TRBD2 (6 bases). With 1 base removed from V and 1 base from J, the gap between germline ends came to 8 bases. This CDR3 contains 13 residues. Germline CDR1 reads SQVTM; CDR2 reads ANQGSEA.

This clonotype was picked up many times. The CDR3 nucleotides read TGTGCCAGCAGCTCAAGGGGCGGTGAGCAGTTCTTC. Amino acids: CASSSRGGEQFF. The chain joins TRBV7-2 to TRBJ2-1; D may be TRBD1 (5 bases). Trimming pared 4 bases from V and 9 bases from J, leaving 10 bases between. The CDR3 spans 12 residues. Germline CDR1 SGHTA, CDR2 FQGNSA.

A remark on this clonotype: One base away lies a much larger clone, so this may be a sequencing read error. No conserved phenylalanine or tryptophan is present at the end of the CDR3, so a read error is the likely explanation. The CDR3 DNA reads as TGTGCCAGCAGCTTAACGACTAGCTGGAGCTCCTACAATGAGCAGTTCTCC. Protein: CASSLTTSWSSYNEQFS. The chain recombines TRBV11-2 with TRBJ2-1, with 7 bases lining up with TRBD2. J lost 0 bases, V lost 2 bases, and 7 bases had no gene match. The germline gives CDR1 SGHAT, CDR2 FQNNGV. The CDR3 consists of 17 residues.

V is TRBV20-1 and J is TRBJ1-4; 7 positions match TRBD1. The CDR3 contains 13 residues. CDR1 and CDR2 (germline): DFQATT, SNEGSKA (reference sequence). With 5 bases clipped from V and 5 bases from J, the junction kept 5 bases outside the gene matches. In DNA, the CDR3 is TGCAGTGCTTGGACAGGTGTGAATGAAAAACTGTTTTTT. Translation gives CSAWTGVNEKLFF.

The chain joins TRBV27 to TRBJ2-5; the D is unclear. Trimming removed 5 bases from V and 1 base from J, with 11 bases in between. CDR1 and CDR2 from the germline V gene are MNHEY and SMNVEV (reference sequence). The CDR3 spans 14 residues. The CDR3 region is CASSPLASQETQYF. The CDR3 coding sequence is TGTGCCAGCAGTCCATTGGCCAGCCAAGAGACCCAGTACTTC.

The table lists this clonotype with many counts. The genes are TRBV6-1 and TRBJ2-7; unclear D gene. The V and J ends lost 7 bases and 3 bases respectively, with 16 bases between them. The CDR3 totals 14 residues. Germline V gives CDR1 MNHNS, CDR2 SASEGT. DNA for the CDR3: TGTGCCAGCACCGGAGTCGCCATTGGCTACGAGCAGTACTTC. Translation gives CASTGVAIGYEQYF.

The chain employs TRBV3-1 and TRBJ2-4, with unresolved D. The CDR3 extends over 15 amino acids. In germline, CDR1 is LGHDT, CDR2 YNNKEL (reference sequence). V lost 1 base and J lost 1, with 8 bases in between. In DNA form, the CDR3 reads TGTGCCAGCAGCCAAGTGTTTGGGGCCAAAAACATTCAGTACTTC. Translated: CASSQVFGAKNIQYF.

V gene TRBV6-5 combines with J gene TRBJ2-1; 13 positions match TRBD2. CDR3 length equals 17 residues. CDR1 MNHEY and CDR2 SVGAGI come from the germline V gene. V lost 0 bases and J lost 4; bases outside the gene matches: 3. CDR3 DNA sequence: TGTGCCAGCAGTTACTCTGGGACTAGCGGGAAGTACAATGAGCAGTTCTTC. Translated: CASSYSGTSGKYNEQFF.

V gene TRBV5-6 combines with J gene TRBJ2-1; unclear D gene. Trimming cost V 0 bases and J 12 bases, with 10 bases left between them. The germline V gene encodes CDR1 SGHDT and CDR2 YYEEEE. This CDR3 contains 12 residues. The CDR3 nucleotides are TGTGCCAGCAGCTTGGGACGAAGTTGGCAGTTCTTC. Protein product: CASSLGRSWQFF. Together with reference TRBV5-6 and TRBJ2-1, the CDR3 gives the full variable domain: DAGVTQSPTHLIKTRGQQVTLRCSPKSGHDTVSWYQQALGQGPQFIFQYYEEEERQRGNFPDRFSGHQFPNYSSELNVNALLLGDSALYLCASSLGRSWQFFGPGTRLTVL.

Concerning this clonotype: At one of its ends the junction is not consistent with the germline gene, which may arise from a read error. The CDR3 loop reads CASSQGRDHSHEQYF. In nucleotides, the CDR3 is TGCGCCAGCAGCCAAGGCCGGGACCACTCCCACGAGCAGTACTTC. V and J are TRBV4-1 and TRBJ2-7, with D tentatively TRBD1 or TRBD2 (5 bases each). The CDR3 is made up of 15 amino acids. Germline loops: CDR1 MGHRA, CDR2 YSYEKL.

This clonotype was seen a handful of times. V gene TRBV20-1 combines with J gene TRBJ2-7; 7 bases are shared with TRBD1. After removal of 0 bases from V and 2 bases from J, the junction contained 7 bases not matched to a gene. The V gene's germline CDR1 is DFQATT and CDR2 SNEGSKA (reference sequence). The CDR3 is 15 amino acids. CDR3 region: CSARDERQGPYEQYF. CDR3 coding DNA: TGCAGTGCTAGAGATGAGAGACAGGGACCCTACGAGCAGTACTTC.

The chain carries TRBV29-1 and TRBJ2-5; D unclear. The CDR3 is 13 amino acids. V lost 4 bases to trimming and J lost 1 base, with 10 bases between them. Per germline, CDR1 SQVTM and CDR2 ANQGSEA. CDR3 sequence reads: CSVAGLPQETQYF. The CDR3 DNA sequence: TGCAGCGTTGCGGGCCTGCCCCAAGAGACCCAGTACTTC.

The table lists this clonotype with many counts. This rearrangement joins TRBV7-3 to TRBJ2-3; 7 nucleotides align to TRBD2. The CDR3 consists of 16 residues. Germline trimming cut 3 bases from V and 4 bases from J; bases unmatched to any gene: 10. Germline assignment: CDR1 SGHTA and CDR2 FQGTGA. The CDR3 sequence is CASSLGGRERADTQYF. CDR3 nucleotides: TGTGCCAGCAGCTTGGGTGGGCGGGAGCGTGCAGATACGCAGTATTTT.

The chain employs TRBV10-2 and TRBJ1-6, with D uncertain. V lost 3 bases and J 7 bases, leaving 4 bases between the germline ends. The CDR3 length is 12 residues. CDR1 is WSHSY and CDR2 is SAAADI in the germline V gene. The CDR3 here is CASSDRNSPLHF. The CDR3 nucleotides are TGCGCCAGCAGTGATCGGAATTCACCCCTCCACTTT.

The chain has TRBV30 and TRBJ2-7; D is unclear. Deletions cut 0 bases from V and 3 bases from J, with 9 bases between. This CDR3 has 13 amino acids. Germline values: CDR1 GTSNPN, CDR2 SVGIG (reference sequence). This CDR3 reads CAWSVSPVYEQYF. CDR3 nucleotides: TGTGCCTGGAGTGTGAGTCCCGTCTACGAGCAGTACTTC.

This clonotype showed up just a few times. J is TRBJ1-6 and V is TRBV28; 7 bases agree with TRBD1. This CDR3 contains 14 residues. CDR1 MDHEN and CDR2 SYDVKM come from the germline V gene. V lost 5 bases to trimming and J lost 7 bases; unmatched junction nucleotides: 5. CDR3 nucleotide sequence: TGTGCCAGCAGTATGGGACAGATAAATTCACCCCTCCACTTT. Residues: CASSMGQINSPLHF. Full variable domain (outside the CDR3, taken from reference TRBV28 and TRBJ1-6): DVKVTQSSRYLVKRTGEKVFLECVQDMDHENMFWYRQDPGLGLRLIYFSYDVKMKEKGDIPEGYSVSREKKERFSLILESASTNQTSMYLCASSMGQINSPLHFGNGTRLTVT.

This clonotype was observed many times. This chain joins TRBV28 and TRBJ1-3; no clear D gene. This CDR3 spans 11 amino acids. CDR1 is MDHEN, CDR2 SYDVKM, per germline. Trimming shortened V by 5 bases and J by 12 bases, and 11 bases separated the two germline ends. The CDR3 sequence is CASSRHGYIYF. The CDR3 DNA follows: TGTGCCAGCAGTCGCCATGGATACATATATTTT.